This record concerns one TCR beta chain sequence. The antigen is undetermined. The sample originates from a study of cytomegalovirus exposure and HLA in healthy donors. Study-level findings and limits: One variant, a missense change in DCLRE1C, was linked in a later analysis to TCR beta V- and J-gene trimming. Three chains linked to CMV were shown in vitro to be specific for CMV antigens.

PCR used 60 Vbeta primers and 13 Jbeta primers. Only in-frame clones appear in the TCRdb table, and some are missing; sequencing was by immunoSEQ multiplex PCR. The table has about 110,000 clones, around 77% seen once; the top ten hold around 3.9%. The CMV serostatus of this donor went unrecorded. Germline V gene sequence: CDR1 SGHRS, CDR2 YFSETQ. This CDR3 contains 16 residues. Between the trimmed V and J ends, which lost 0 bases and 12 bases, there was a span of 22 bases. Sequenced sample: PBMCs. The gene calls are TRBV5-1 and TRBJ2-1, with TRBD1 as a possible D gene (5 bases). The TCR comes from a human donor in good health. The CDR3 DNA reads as TGCGCCAGCAGCTTGGCTCCCCCGGACACTACAATGAGGCAGTTCTTC. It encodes CASSLAPPDTTMRQFF.